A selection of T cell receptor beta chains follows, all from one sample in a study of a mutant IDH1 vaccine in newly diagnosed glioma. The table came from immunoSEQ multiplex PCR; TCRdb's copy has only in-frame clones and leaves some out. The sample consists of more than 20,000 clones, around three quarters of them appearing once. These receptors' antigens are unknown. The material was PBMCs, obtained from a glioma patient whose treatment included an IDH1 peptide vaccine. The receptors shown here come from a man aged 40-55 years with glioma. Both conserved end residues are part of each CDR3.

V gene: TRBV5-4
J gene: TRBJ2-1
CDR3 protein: CASSLSPRPDNEQFF

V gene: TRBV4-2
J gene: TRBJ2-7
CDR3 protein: CASSQGIGSGGSYEQYF

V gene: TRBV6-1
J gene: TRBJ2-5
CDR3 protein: CASIRVVQFAETQYF

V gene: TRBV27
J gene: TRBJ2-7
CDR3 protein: CASSFSGGGSYEQYF

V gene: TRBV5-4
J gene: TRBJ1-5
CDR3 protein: CASSSDGPGQPLHF

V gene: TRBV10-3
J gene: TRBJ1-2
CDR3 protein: CAISETTGTNYGYTF

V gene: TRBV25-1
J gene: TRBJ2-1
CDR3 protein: CASRGGSGNSYNEQFF

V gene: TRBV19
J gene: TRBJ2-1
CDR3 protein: CASSPLEVDNEQFF

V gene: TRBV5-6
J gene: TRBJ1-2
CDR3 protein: CASSLGQGGYGYTF

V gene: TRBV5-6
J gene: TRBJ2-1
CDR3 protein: CASSRQFNEQFF

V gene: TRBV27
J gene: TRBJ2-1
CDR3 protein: CASSLGLGYNEQFF

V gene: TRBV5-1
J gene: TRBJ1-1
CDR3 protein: CASSYSQGLGTEAFF

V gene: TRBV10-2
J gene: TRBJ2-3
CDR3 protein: CASSPSGGEGTQYF

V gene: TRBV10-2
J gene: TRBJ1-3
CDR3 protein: CASRSQGSGNTIYF

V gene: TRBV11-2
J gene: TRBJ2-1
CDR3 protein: CASNIARTGGNEQFF

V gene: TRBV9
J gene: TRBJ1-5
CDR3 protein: CASSRGVSNQPQHF

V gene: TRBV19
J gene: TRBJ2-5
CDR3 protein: CASSVDRGETQYF

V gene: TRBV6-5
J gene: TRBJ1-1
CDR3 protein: CASSEQYPEAFF

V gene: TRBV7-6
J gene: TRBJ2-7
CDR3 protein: CASSLQTEYEQYF

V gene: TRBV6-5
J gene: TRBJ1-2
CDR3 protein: CASSGQGADGYTF

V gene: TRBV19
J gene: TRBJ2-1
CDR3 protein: CASSTGQGGEDEQFF

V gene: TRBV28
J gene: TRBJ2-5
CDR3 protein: CASSLTLFWGRGGETQYF

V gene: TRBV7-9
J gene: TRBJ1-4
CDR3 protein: CASSLQVTNEKLFF

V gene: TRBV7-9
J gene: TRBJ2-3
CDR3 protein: CASSWSDTQYF

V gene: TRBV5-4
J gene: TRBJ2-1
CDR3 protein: CASSSRTSGRAHEQFF

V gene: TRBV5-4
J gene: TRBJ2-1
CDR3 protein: CASSSGAKGGHEQFF

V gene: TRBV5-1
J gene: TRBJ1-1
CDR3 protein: CASSLEGANTEAFF

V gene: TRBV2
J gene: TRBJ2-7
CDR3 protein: CASSDDLVGDEQYF

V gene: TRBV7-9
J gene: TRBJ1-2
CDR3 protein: CASSPETYTF

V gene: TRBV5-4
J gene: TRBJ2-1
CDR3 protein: CASSSGAVRSSYNEQFF

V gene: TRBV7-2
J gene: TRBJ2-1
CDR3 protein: CASSYQAGGPRNEQFF

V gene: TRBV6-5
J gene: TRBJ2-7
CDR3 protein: CASSYAGISEQYF

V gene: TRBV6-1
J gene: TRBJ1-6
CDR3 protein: CASSEALGGNSPLHF

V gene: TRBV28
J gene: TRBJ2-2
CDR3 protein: CASSPGLLAPRGTGELFF

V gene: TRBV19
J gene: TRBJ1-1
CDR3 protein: CAGGSGAEAFF

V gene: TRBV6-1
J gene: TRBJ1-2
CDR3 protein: CASSEGSRYGYTF

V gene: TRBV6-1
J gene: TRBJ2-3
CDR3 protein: CASSEVKRIAGVHTQYF

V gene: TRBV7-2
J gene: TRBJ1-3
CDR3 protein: CASSAKGEGGNTIYF

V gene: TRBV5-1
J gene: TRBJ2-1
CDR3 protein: CASSLAGTSGRALQEQFF

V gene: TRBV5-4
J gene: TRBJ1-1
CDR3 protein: CASSPRQVNTEAFF

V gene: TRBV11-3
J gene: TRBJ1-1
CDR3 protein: CASSFDTVSTEAFF

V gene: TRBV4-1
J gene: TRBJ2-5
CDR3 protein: CASSQFANPGLAGQETQYF

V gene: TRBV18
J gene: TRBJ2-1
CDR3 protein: CASSLRLAGGFDEQFF

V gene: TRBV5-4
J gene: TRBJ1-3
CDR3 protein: CASSLAGTGRRNTIYF